Listed here is a single TCR beta chain. Its antigen is undetermined. These data belong to a study of T cells expressing NK-cell markers. Whole-study context: The authors derived TCR beta repertoires from sorted CD3+CD56+NKG2C+, CD3+CD56+NKG2C- and CD3+CD56-NKG2C+ T cells. Study findings and constraints: The study did not resolve the HCMV specificity of expanded NKG2C+ T cell clones. Of the CD8+ T cell pool in about 6 donors, roughly 1.0-7.5% was accounted for by dominant NKG2C+ clonotypes. Once again these clonotypes came out on top in the CD3+CD56-NKG2C+ fraction of several donors.

Following a re-call of the 5' RACE reads, TCRdb has one entry per CDR3 protein and lacks DNA. The sample data list some 600,000 distinct CDR3 sequences. The CDR3 contains 15 residues. CDR1 and CDR2 (germline): SEHNR, FQNEAQ (reference sequence). The sequence was collected from a young man in good health. This chain joins TRBV7-9 and TRBJ2-3; TCRdb proposes TRBD2, but this gene call is untestable without DNA. Sequenced material: blood T cells: a sorted CD56 or NKG2C T cell subset, CD4+ or CD8+ T cells, or bulk PBMC T cells (not recorded which). CDR3 loop: CASSPEGGPTDTQYF.